Below are 14 T cell receptor beta chains sequenced from a single sample in a study of Ad26.COV2.S vaccination and SARS-CoV-2 variants (dated by TCRdb to the early 2020s). Libraries were built with the immunoSEQ multiplex PCR assay. TCRdb's version of the immuneACCESS table is confined to in-frame rearrangements and falls short of the full clone set. An unresolved V gene accounts for under half of the shortfall where checked; the remainder is of unknown origin. The sample table holds roughly 700,000 clones, of which roughly 90% were seen once. About 1.5% of the sample belongs to the ten largest clones. The treatment or condition label, as the study defines it: some 20 received Ad26.COV2.S at low or high dose, single or two shots; roughly 5 received placebo; per-sample allocation not given. Repertoires of vaccine and placebo recipients were sequenced from samples collected on day 63 after the first injection.

The specimen comprised peripheral blood, sampled in a trial of Ad26.COV2.S vaccine versus placebo. These TCRs come from a person between 18 and 59 years old who received the Ad26.COV2.S COVID-19 vaccine or a placebo.

This clone turned up a few times. The chain combines TRBV9 with TRBJ1-2; D call uncertain. Trimming left V 3 bases short and J 8 bases short, with 11 bases between. Germline loops: CDR1 SGDLS, CDR2 YYNGEE. The CDR3 length is 12 residues. The CDR3 sequence: CASSAGGNGYTF. The CDR3 bases are TGTGCCAGCAGCGCGGGAGGCAACGGCTACACCTTC. Full variable domain (missing parts from reference TRBV9 and TRBJ1-2): DSGVTQTPKHLITATGQRVTLRCSPRSGDLSVYWYQQSLDQGLQFLIQYYNGEERAKGNILERFSAQQFPDLHSELNLSSLELGDSALYFCASSAGGNGYTFGSGTRLTVV.

The rearrangement joins TRBV9 to TRBJ1-1; D unclear. Trimming took off 6 bases at V and 0 bases at J, with 21 bases between the two ends. Germline CDR1 SGDLS, CDR2 YYNGEE. The CDR3 has 17 amino acids. The CDR3 nucleotides read TGTGCCAGCACCCTGTCGGCGTCCTATACCATGAACACTGAAGCTTTCTTT. This codes for CASTLSASYTMNTEAFF.

This chain links TRBV7-7 with TRBJ2-1; 11 nucleotides line up with TRBD2. The germline V gene has CDR1 SSHAT and CDR2 FNYEAQ (reference sequence). The CDR3 runs to 15 residues. The V gene end was trimmed by 4 bases and the J gene end by 4 bases; junction bases not matched to a gene: 3. The CDR3 region has the DNA TGTGCCAGCAGCTCGGGACTAGCGGCATACAATGAGCAGTTCTTC. This codes for CASSSGLAAYNEQFF.

The chain has TRBV3-1 (or the pseudogene TRBV3-2) and TRBJ2-2; D possibly corresponds to TRBD2 (5 bases). Germline CDR1 is LGHDT and CDR2 is YNNKEL (reference sequence). V was shortened by 2 bases and J by 5 bases, with 6 bases between the two germline ends. This CDR3 has 13 residues. CDR3 sequence: CASSQRRTGELFF. Written as DNA, the CDR3 is TGTGCCAGCAGCCAACGGAGGACCGGGGAGCTGTTTTTT.

The genes are TRBV6-5 and TRBJ2-3; 8 bases align to TRBD1. With V trimmed by 0 bases and J by 5 bases, 1 base remained unmatched. Germline assignment: CDR1 MNHEY and CDR2 SVGAGI. The CDR3 covers 14 residues. The CDR3 DNA sequence: TGTGCCAGCAGTTACTCGGGACAGGAAGATACGCAGTATTTT. Protein sequence: CASSYSGQEDTQYF.

Comments on this clone: The sample contains more than one DNA sequence encoding this CDR3. V gene TRBV27 combines with J gene TRBJ2-1; 9 bases match TRBD1. The trim removed 5 bases at V and 7 bases at J, leaving 12 bases unmatched. This CDR3 comprises 16 residues. In germline, CDR1 is MNHEY, CDR2 SMNVEV (reference sequence). The DNA for the CDR3 is TGTGCCAGCAGTCCCGCCCGGGACAGGGTTCGAAATGAGCAGTTCTTC. As protein: CASSPARDRVRNEQFF.

A few counts support this clone. The gene calls are TRBV27 and TRBJ2-7, with 7 nucleotides matching TRBD1. The junction had 2 bases not matched to a gene; V was cut back by 0 bases and J by 3 bases. CDR1 is MNHEY and CDR2 is SMNVEV in the germline V gene (reference sequence). The CDR3 contains 14 residues. The CDR3 nucleotides are TGTGCCAGCAGTTTATCGACAGGGTACTACGAGCAGTACTTC. It yields the protein CASSLSTGYYEQYF.

The J gene is TRBJ1-1, the V gene TRBV21-1; the tabulated D call, TRBD1, remains unverified against the DNA. TRBV21-1 is a listed pseudogene. This CDR3 is built from 14 residues. The CDR3 region is CASSKALRATEAFF. DNA of the CDR3: TGTGCCAGCAGCAAAGCGCTCAGGGCCACTGAAGCTTTCTTT.

This sequence joins TRBV7-9 and TRBJ1-6, with 9 nucleotides matching TRBD1. J gave up 11 bases and V 5 bases, and 7 bases lay outside the gene matches. This CDR3 has 14 amino acids. Germline V lookup: CDR1 SEHNR, CDR2 FQNEAQ (reference sequence). The CDR3 reads CASSPGGQGPPLHF. The CDR3, as DNA: TGTGCCAGCAGCCCCGGGGGACAGGGTCCACCCCTCCACTTT.

This sequence joins TRBV2 and TRBJ1-5, with D unresolved. The CDR3 is 14 residues long. Germline assignment: CDR1 SNHLY and CDR2 FYNNEI. V lost 7 bases to trimming and J lost 2 bases, with 12 bases between them. The CDR3 nucleotides are TGTGCCAGCAATAGGGCAGACGGCAATCAGCCCCAGCATTTT. Translated, it gives CASNRADGNQPQHF.

The V call is TRBV18, the J call TRBJ2-7, with 10 bases identical to TRBD1. This CDR3 region has 15 residues. Germline loops: CDR1 KGHSH, CDR2 LQKENI. The V segment lost 3 bases and the J segment 5 bases; nucleotides outside the gene matches: 7. The CDR3 protein is CASSPSGTGVNEQYF. Here the CDR3 DNA reads TGTGCCAGCTCACCCTCCGGGACAGGGGTAAACGAGCAGTACTTC.

This clone has a single count. Within the sample, other DNA sequences also encode this same CDR3. CDR3 protein: CATSDPGQGGEKLFF. The CDR3 region has the DNA TGTGCCACCAGTGATCCTGGACAGGGTGGTGAAAAACTGTTTTTT. This rearrangement joins TRBV24-1 to TRBJ1-4; TRBD1 matches 8 bases. The CDR3 contains 15 residues. The V segment lost 3 bases and the J segment 7 bases; nucleotides outside the gene matches: 6. Per the germline V gene, CDR1 is KGHDR and CDR2 is SFDVKD.

The chain employs TRBV7-2 and TRBJ2-3; D perhaps matches TRBD2 (6 bases). The CDR3 has 16 amino acids. The ends were cut back, 1 base at V and 2 bases at J, with 13 bases in the middle. Germline values: CDR1 SGHTA, CDR2 FQGNSA. In DNA, the CDR3 is TGTGCCAGCAGCTTAGGGGGGGACGGAGTCACAGATACGCAGTATTTT. Residues: CASSLGGDGVTDTQYF.

The chain combines TRBV3-1 (or the pseudogene TRBV3-2) with TRBJ2-2; no firm D call. Trimming shortened V by 4 bases and J by 11 bases, and 11 bases separated the two germline ends. Germline CDR1 LGHDT, CDR2 YNNKEL (reference sequence). The CDR3 contains 12 residues. The CDR3 region is CASSLRFGELFF. The CDR3 nucleotides read TGTGCCAGCAGCCTTAGATTCGGAGAGCTGTTTTTT.